A selection of T cell receptor beta chains follows, all from one sample in a study of OX40 agonist ivuxolimab in advanced cancers. Assay used: immunoSEQ multiplex PCR; TCRdb lists only in-frame clones, some missing. In the table there are about 76,000 clones, around 90% of which are singletons. The sample in question was CD4+ or CD8+ T cells sorted from blood, obtained in a trial of the OX40 agonist ivuxolimab. These receptors originate from an adult with an advanced solid tumor such as melanoma, head and neck, liver or kidney cancer. Each CDR3 is given with its conserved first and last residue. D genes are given only for firm matches. Some rows have no size entry. The others give once, few or many, or a class for an expanded clone.

TRBD1	TRBV6-5	TRBJ2-7	NA	TGTGCCAGCAGTGGCCCCGGGACAGGCTCCTACGAGCAGTACTTC	CASSGPGTGSYEQYF
NA	TRBV7-5	TRBJ2-7	NA	TGTGCCAGCCGCAGTGGGAGGGGAAATAACTACGAGCAGTACTTC	CASRSGRGNNYEQYF
TRBD1	TRBV15	TRBJ1-2	NA	TGTGCCACCAGCAGCTCGAGGACAGGGGTTGTCTATGGCTACACCTTC	CATSSSRTGVVYGYTF
NA	TRBV18	TRBJ1-2	NA	TGTGCCAGCTCACTTGGGACCAACTATGGCTACACCTTC	CASSLGTNYGYTF
TRBD1	TRBV19	TRBJ2-7	NA	TGTGCCAGTAGTATAGGCGGGACAGGGGGAGACAGGAACGAGCAGTACTTC	CASSIGGTGGDRNEQYF
TRBD2	TRBV6-5	TRBJ2-7	few	TGTGCCAGCAGTCGTAGCGGGAAGCCCTACGAGCAGTACTTC	CASSRSGKPYEQYF
TRBD2	TRBV6-4	TRBJ2-3	once	TGTGCCAGCAGGGCACTAGCGGGAGGCACAGATACGCAGTATTTT	CASRALAGGTDTQYF
NA	TRBV10-1	TRBJ2-1	NA	TGCGCCAGCAGTAGCCAAAGCCGGGCCACGGCTATTGAGCAGTTCTTC	CASSSQSRATAIEQFF
NA	TRBV4-2	TRBJ2-7	NA	TGTGCCAGCAGCCCCGGGACTGAACCCTACGAGCAGTACTTC	CASSPGTEPYEQYF
TRBD1	TRBV6-6	TRBJ1-5	NA	TGTGCCAGCAGCGGACAGGGGGCGAGCAATCAGCCCCAGCATTTT	CASSGQGASNQPQHF
TRBD1	TRBV6-5	TRBJ1-5	NA	TGTGCCAGCGGACAGGGCCCGGGCGGCAATCAGCCCCAGCATTTT	CASGQGPGGNQPQHF
TRBD1	TRBV6-6	TRBJ1-4	NA	TGTGCCAGCAGTTACTCTTGGGACAGGCCTAATGAAAAACTGTTTTTT	CASSYSWDRPNEKLFF
TRBD2	TRBV6-6	TRBJ2-5	NA	TGTGCCAGCAGCGGAATTAGCGGGCAGGGCCCGGAGACCCAGTACTTC	CASSGISGQGPETQYF
TRBD2	TRBV5-4	TRBJ2-7	NA	TGTGCCAGCAGCTTTGGCGGGAGCCAGTACTTC	CASSFGGSQYF
TRBD2	TRBV18	TRBJ2-1	NA	TGTGCCAGCTCGTCTACTAGCGGGAGTCTAGATGAGCAGTTCTTC	CASSSTSGSLDEQFF
TRBD2	TRBV7-9	TRBJ2-3	NA	TGTGCCAGCAGCTACCTTAGCGGGAGAATCGCAGATACGCAGTATTTT	CASSYLSGRIADTQYF
NA	TRBV30	TRBJ1-1	once	TGTGCCTGGGCGCGGGCCTCGAACACTGAAGCTTTCTTT	CAWARASNTEAFF
TRBD2	TRBV7-8	TRBJ2-1	NA	TGTGCCAGCAGCTCCCAGACTAGCGGGCTCTACAATGAGCAGTTCTTC	CASSSQTSGLYNEQFF
NA	TRBV4-1	TRBJ1-1	NA	TGCGCCAGCAGCCAAGGGGAAGGGGGTAATCCTGAAGCTTTCTTT	CASSQGEGGNPEAFF
NA	TRBV5-1	TRBJ1-2	NA	TGCGCCAGCAGCGAAGGGACATACGCCTACACCTTC	CASSEGTYAYTF
NA	TRBV28	TRBJ2-7	NA	TGTGCCAGCAGTTCCTCGGGAGCTTTCTCCTACGAGCAGTACTTC	CASSSSGAFSYEQYF
NA	TRBV13	TRBJ2-1	NA	TGTGCCAGCAGCTTAGAGTCTAGCTCCTACAATGAGCAGTTCTTC	CASSLESSSYNEQFF
NA	TRBV4-1	TRBJ2-7	NA	TGCGCCAGCAGCCTGGACCCAGGGGCCGTCCCCTACGAGCAGTACTTC	CASSLDPGAVPYEQYF
TRBD1	TRBV30	TRBJ2-5	NA	TGTGCCTGGGACAGGGGGCGCAGAGAGACCCAGTACTTC	CAWDRGRRETQYF
NA	TRBV7-9	TRBJ2-7	NA	TGTGCCGCAGGGGGGGGCTCCTACGAGCAGTACTTC	CAAGGGSYEQYF
NA	TRBV7-8	TRBJ2-1	NA	TGTGCCAGCAGCTCCCAAACGGGCTCCTACAATGAGCAGTTCTTC	CASSSQTGSYNEQFF
NA	TRBV9	TRBJ2-7	NA	TGTGCCAGCAGCGCGGGGCAAGGGGAAGGCTACGAGCAGTACTTC	CASSAGQGEGYEQYF
NA	TRBV5-1	TRBJ2-7	NA	TGCGCCAGCAGCTTGGGGAGCCATACTGCCGAGCAGTACTTC	CASSLGSHTAEQYF
NA	TRBV9	TRBJ2-3	NA	TGTGCCAGCAGCGCGAGCGACGGGGGACCTACGCAGTATTTT	CASSASDGGPTQYF
NA	TRBV9	TRBJ2-5	NA	TGTGCCAGCAGCGCTAGTGGCACGCTACAAGAGACCCAGTACTTC	CASSASGTLQETQYF
TRBD1	TRBV2	TRBJ2-3	NA	TGTGCCAGCAGTCCCGGGACAGGGATCACAGATACGCAGTATTTT	CASSPGTGITDTQYF
TRBD1	TRBV6-6	TRBJ1-2	NA	TGTGCCAGCAGCCCGGGACAGTTCTATGGCTACACCTTC	CASSPGQFYGYTF
NA	TRBV6-5	TRBJ2-7	once	TGTGCCAGCACCAACCGACAGTCATGGGAGCAGTACTTC	CASTNRQSWEQYF
NA	TRBV2	TRBJ1-1	once	TGTGCCAGCACCGGGGGGGAGGGCACTGAAGCTTTCTTT	CASTGGEGTEAFF
NA	TRBV4-1	TRBJ2-5	NA	TGCGCCAGCAGCCAAGATTTAATACTTCTGCGGGAGACCCAGTACTTC	CASSQDLILLRETQYF
TRBD2	TRBV6-5	TRBJ2-7	NA	TGTGCCAGCAGTCCCGGGACTAGCGGGGGGTACGAGCAGTACTTC	CASSPGTSGGYEQYF
NA	TRBV25-1	TRBJ2-3	NA	TGTGCCAGCACCCCAGCCCCCGGCGGGATAAGCCGCACAGATACGCAGTATTTT	CASTPAPGGISRTDTQYF
NA	TRBV5-1	TRBJ1-2	NA	TGCGCCAGCAGCTGGGAAGGACGGCCTGGCTACACCTTC	CASSWEGRPGYTF
TRBD1	TRBV7-9	TRBJ2-1	NA	TGTGCCAGCAGACCCGACAGGGTGAATGAGCAGTTCTTC	CASRPDRVNEQFF
TRBD2	TRBV18	TRBJ2-1	NA	TGTGCCAGCCAAATTAGCGGGAGGAGAAATGAGCAGTTCTTC	CASQISGRRNEQFF
NA	TRBV11-2	TRBJ2-3	NA	TGTGCCAGCAGCTTAGGTTTCAGCTCTAGCACAGATACGCAGTATTTT	CASSLGFSSSTDTQYF